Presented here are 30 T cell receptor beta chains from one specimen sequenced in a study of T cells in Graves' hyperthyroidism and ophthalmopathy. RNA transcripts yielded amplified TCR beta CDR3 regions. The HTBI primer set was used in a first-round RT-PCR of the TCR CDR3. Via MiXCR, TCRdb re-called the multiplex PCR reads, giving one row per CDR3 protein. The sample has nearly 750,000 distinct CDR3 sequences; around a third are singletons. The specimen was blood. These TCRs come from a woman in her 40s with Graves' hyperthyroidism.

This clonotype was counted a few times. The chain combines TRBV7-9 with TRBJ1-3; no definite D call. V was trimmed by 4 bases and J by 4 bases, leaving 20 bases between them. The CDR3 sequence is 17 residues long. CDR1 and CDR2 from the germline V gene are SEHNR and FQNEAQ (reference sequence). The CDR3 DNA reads TGTGCCAGCAGCTCCCGGTCGGGAGGGCGAAGGGGAAACACCATATATTTT. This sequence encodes CASSSRSGGRRGNTIYF. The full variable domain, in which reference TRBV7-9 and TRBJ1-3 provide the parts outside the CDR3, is DTGVSQNPRHKITKRGQNVTFRCDPISEHNRLYWYRQTLGQGPEFLTYFQNEAQLEKSRLLSDRFSAERPKGSFSTLEIQRTEQGDSAMYLCASSSRSGGRRGNTIYFGEGSWLTVV.

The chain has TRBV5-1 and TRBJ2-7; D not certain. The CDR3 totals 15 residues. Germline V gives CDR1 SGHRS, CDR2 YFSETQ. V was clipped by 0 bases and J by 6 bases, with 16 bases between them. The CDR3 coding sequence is TGCGCCAGCAGCTTGGACCCTGGGCAGCTCGGCGAGCAGTACTTC. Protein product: CASSLDPGQLGEQYF.

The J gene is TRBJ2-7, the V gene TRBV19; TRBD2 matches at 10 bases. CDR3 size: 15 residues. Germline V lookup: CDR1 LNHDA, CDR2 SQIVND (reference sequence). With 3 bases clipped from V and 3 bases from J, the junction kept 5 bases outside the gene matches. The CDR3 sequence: CASSIGASGGYEQYF. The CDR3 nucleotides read TGTGCCAGTAGTATTGGAGCTAGCGGGGGCTACGAGCAGTACTTC.

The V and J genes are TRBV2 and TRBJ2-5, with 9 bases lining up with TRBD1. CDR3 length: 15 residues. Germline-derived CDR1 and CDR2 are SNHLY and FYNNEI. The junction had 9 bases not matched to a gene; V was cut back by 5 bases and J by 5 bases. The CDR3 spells CASSPPGQGWETQYF. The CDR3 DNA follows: TGTGCCAGCAGTCCCCCGGGACAGGGTTGGGAGACCCAGTACTTC.

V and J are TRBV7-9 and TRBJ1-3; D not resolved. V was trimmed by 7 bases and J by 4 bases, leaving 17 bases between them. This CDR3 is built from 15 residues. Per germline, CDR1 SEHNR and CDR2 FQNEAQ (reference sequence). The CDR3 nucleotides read TGTGCCAGCACCCTTCTGACGGCCTGGGGAAACACCATATATTTT. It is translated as CASTLLTAWGNTIYF.

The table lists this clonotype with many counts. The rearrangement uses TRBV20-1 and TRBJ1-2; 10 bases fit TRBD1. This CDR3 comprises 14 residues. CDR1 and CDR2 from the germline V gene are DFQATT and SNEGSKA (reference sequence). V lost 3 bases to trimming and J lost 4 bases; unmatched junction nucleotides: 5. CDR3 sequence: CSASQRTGGYGYTF. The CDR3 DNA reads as TGCAGTGCTAGCCAACGGACAGGGGGCTATGGCTACACCTTC.

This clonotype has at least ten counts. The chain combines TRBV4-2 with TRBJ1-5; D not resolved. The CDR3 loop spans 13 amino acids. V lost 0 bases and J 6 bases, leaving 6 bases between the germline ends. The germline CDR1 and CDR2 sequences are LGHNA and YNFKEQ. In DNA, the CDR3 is TGTGCCAGCAGCCAAGATCTGCCTCAGCCCCAGCATTTT. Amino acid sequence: CASSQDLPQPQHF.

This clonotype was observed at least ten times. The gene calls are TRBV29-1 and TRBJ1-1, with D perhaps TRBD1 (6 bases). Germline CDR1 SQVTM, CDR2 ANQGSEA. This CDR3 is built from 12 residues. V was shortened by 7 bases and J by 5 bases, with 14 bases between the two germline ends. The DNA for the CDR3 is TGCAGCGCTACGGGGGCTGGGACTGAAGCTTTCTTT. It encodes CSATGAGTEAFF.

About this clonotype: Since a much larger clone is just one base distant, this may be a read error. CDR3 DNA: TGTGCCAGCACCCCCTGGGGGTACTCTGGAAACACCATATATTTT. Protein sequence: CASTPWGYSGNTIYF. The chain employs TRBV12-3 or TRBV12-4 and TRBJ1-3; D perhaps matches TRBD1 (5 bases). Trimming took off 7 bases at V and 0 bases at J, with 13 bases between the two ends. The CDR3 contains 15 residues.

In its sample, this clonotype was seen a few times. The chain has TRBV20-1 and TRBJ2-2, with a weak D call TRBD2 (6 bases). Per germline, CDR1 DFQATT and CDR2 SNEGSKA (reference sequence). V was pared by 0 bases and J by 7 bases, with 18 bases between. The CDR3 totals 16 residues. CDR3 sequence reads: CSARDLKAGGDGELFF. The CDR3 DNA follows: TGCAGTGCTAGAGACCTTAAAGCGGGCGGAGACGGGGAGCTGTTTTTT.

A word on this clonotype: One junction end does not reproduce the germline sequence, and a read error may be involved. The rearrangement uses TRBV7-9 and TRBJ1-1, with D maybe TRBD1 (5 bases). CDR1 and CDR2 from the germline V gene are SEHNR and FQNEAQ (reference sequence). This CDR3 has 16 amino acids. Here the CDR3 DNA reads TGTACCAGCAGCTCGTCCCCAGGGAATATGAACACTGAAGCTTTCTTT. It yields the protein CTSSSSPGNMNTEAFF.

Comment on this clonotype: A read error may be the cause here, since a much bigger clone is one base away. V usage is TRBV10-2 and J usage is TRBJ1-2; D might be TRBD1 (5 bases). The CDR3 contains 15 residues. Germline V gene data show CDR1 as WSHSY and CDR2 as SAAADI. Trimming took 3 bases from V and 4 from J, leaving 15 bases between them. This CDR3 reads CASSDPGQLLYGYTF. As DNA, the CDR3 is TGCGCCAGCAGTGACCCAGGGCAGTTACTCTATGGCTACACCTTC.

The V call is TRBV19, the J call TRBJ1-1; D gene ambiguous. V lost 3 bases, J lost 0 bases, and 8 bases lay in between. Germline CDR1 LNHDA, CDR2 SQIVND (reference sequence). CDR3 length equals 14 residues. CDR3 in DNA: TGTGCCAGTAGTATCCGCCGGATGAACACTGAAGCTTTCTTT. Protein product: CASSIRRMNTEAFF.

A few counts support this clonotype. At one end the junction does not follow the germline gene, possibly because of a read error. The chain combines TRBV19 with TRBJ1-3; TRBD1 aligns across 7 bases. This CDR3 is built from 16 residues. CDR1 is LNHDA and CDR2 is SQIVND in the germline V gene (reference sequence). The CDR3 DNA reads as TGTGCCAGTACCGAAGGGGGCCTTCTCTCTGGAAACGCCATATATTTT. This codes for CASTEGGLLSGNAIYF.

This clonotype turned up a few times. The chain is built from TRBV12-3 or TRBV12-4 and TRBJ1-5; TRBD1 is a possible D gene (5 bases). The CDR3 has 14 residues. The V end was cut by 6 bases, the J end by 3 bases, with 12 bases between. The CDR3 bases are TGTGCCAGCAGGACCGACAGAAACAATCAGCCCCAGCATTTT. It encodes CASRTDRNNQPQHF.

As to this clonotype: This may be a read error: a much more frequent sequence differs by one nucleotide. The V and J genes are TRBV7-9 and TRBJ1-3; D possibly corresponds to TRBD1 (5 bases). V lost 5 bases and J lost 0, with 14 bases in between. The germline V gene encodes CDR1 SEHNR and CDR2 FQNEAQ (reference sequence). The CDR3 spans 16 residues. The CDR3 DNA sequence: TGTGCCAGCAGCGGGGGGGATGGGAGCTCTGGAAACACCATATATTTT. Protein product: CASSGGDGSSGNTIYF. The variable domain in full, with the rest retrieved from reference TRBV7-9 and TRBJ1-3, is DTGVSQNPRHKITKRGQNVTFRCDPISEHNRLYWYRQTLGQGPEFLTYFQNEAQLEKSRLLSDRFSAERPKGSFSTLEIQRTEQGDSAMYLCASSGGDGSSGNTIYFGEGSWLTVV.

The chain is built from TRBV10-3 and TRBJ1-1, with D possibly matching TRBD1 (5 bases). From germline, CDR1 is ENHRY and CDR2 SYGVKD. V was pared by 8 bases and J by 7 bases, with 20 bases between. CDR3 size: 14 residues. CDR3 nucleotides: TGTGCCATCGTACAGGACGGATTGGGGATTGAAGCTTTCTTT. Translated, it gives CAIVQDGLGIEAFF.

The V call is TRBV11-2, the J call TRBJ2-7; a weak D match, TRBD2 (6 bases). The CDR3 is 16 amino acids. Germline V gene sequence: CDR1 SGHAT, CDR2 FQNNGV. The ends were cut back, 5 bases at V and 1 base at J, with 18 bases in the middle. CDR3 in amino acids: CASSTGVTGPSYEQYF. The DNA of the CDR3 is TGTGCCAGCAGCACGGGAGTTACAGGTCCATCCTACGAGCAGTACTTC.

This CDR3 reads CASSDGDAGTGLDEQYF. CDR3 nucleotides: TGTGCCAGCAGTGACGGCGATGCCGGGACAGGACTTGACGAGCAGTACTTC. This chain joins TRBV6-6 and TRBJ2-7; TRBD1 matches at 8 bases. Germline values: CDR1 MNHNY, CDR2 SVGAGI (reference sequence). The trim removed 5 bases at V and 5 bases at J, leaving 17 bases unmatched. The CDR3 runs to 17 residues.

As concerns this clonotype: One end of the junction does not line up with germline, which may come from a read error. The CDR3 loop reads CASSLDPGGSGPDRQYF. CDR3 nucleotides: TGTGCCAGCAGCTTAGACCCCGGGGGTTCCGGGCCCGATAGGCAGTATTTT. J is TRBJ2-3 and V is TRBV7-9; tentatively, D is TRBD2 (6 bases). The germline V gene has CDR1 SEHNR and CDR2 FQNEAQ (reference sequence). There are 17 residues in the CDR3. The variable domain in full, with the rest retrieved from reference TRBV7-9 and TRBJ2-3, is DTGVSQNPRHKITKRGQNVTFRCDPISEHNRLYWYRQTLGQGPEFLTYFQNEAQLEKSRLLSDRFSAERPKGSFSTLEIQRTEQGDSAMYLCASSLDPGGSGPDRQYFGPGTRLTVL.

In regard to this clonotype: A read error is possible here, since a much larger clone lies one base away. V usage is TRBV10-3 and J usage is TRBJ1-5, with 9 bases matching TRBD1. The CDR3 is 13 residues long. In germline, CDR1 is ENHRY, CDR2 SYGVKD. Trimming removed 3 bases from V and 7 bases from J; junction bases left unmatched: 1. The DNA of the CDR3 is TGTGCCATCAGTGACGGGACAGGGCAGCCCCAGCATTTT. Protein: CAISDGTGQPQHF.

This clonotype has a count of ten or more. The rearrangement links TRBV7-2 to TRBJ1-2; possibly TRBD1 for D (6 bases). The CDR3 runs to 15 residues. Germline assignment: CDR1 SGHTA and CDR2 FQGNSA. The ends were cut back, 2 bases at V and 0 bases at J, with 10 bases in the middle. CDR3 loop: CASSLQTGPNYGYTF. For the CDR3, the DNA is TGTGCCAGCAGCTTACAGACAGGTCCTAACTATGGCTACACCTTC.

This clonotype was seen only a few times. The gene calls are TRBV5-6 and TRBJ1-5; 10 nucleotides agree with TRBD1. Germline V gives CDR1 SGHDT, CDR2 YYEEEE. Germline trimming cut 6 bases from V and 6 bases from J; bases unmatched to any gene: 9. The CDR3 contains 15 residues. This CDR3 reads CASTTGQGTGQPQHF. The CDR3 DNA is TGTGCCAGCACCACGGGACAGGGGACAGGTCAGCCCCAGCATTTT. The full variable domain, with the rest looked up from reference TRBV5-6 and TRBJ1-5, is DAGVTQSPTHLIKTRGQQVTLRCSPKSGHDTVSWYQQALGQGPQFIFQYYEEEERQRGNFPDRFSGHQFPNYSSELNVNALLLGDSALYLCASTTGQGTGQPQHFGDGTRLSIL.

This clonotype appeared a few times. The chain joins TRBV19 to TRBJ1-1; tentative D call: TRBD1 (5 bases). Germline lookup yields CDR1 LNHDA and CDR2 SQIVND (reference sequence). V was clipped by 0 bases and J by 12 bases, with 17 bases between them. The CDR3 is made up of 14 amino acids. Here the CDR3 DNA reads TGTGCCAGTAGTATAGACCGGGGGGGGGGAATGACTTTCTTT. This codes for CASSIDRGGGMTFF. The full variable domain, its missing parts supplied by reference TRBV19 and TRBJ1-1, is DGGITQSPKYLFRKEGQNVTLSCEQNLNHDAMYWYRQDPGQGLRLIYYSQIVNDFQKGDIAEGYSVSREKKESFPLTVTSAQKNPTAFYLCASSIDRGGGMTFFGQGTRLTVV.

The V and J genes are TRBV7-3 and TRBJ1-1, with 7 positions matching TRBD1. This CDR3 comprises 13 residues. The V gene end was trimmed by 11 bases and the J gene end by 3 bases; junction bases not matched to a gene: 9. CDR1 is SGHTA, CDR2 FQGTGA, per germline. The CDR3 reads CAWRGTADTEAFF. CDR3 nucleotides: TGTGCCTGGAGGGGGACAGCAGACACTGAAGCTTTCTTT.

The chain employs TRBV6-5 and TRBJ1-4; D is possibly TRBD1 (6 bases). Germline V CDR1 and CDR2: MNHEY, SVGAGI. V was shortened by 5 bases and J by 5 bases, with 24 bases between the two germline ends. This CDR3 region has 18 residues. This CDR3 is CASSHHRGAVGANEKLFF. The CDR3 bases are TGTGCCAGCAGTCACCACCGGGGGGCGGTTGGTGCGAATGAAAAACTGTTTTTT.

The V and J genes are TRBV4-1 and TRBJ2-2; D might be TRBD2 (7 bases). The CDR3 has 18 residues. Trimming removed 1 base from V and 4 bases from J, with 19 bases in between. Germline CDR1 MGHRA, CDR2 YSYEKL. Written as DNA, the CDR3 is TGCGCCAGCAGCCAAGTGCTAGGAGGGGGGGCCCGCACCGGGGAGCTGTTTTTT. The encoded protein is CASSQVLGGGARTGELFF.

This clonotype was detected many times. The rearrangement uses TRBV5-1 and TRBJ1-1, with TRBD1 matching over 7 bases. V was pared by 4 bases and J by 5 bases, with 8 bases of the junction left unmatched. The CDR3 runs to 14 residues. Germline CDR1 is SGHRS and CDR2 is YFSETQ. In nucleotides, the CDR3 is TGCGCCAGCAGCACCGACAGGGTACGGACTGAAGCTTTCTTT. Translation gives CASSTDRVRTEAFF.

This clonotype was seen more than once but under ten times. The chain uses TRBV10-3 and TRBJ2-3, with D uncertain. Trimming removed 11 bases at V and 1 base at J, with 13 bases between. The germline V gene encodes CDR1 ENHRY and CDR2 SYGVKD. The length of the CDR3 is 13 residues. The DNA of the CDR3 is TGTGCCTCCCCCAGGAGACGCACAGATACGCAGTATTTT. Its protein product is CASPRRRTDTQYF.

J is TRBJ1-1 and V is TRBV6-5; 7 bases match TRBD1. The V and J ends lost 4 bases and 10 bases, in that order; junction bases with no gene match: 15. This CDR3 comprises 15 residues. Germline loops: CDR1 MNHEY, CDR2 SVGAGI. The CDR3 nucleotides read TGTGCCAGCAGTTGGTCCACCGGGACAGCCCTTTTAGCTTTCTTT. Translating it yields CASSWSTGTALLAFF.